Here is one TCR beta chain with its context. Generated by immunoSEQ multiplex PCR, the TCRdb table keeps only in-frame clones and is missing some. Here the sample spans 80,000 to 90,000 clones, 70% to 90% being singletons. These data come from a study of blood T cell repertoires in COVID-19. Study at large: Acute and convalescent COVID-19 samples came from the United States, Italy and Spain.

With 3 bases clipped from V and 1 base from J, the junction kept 1 base outside the gene matches. CDR1 is MGHDK and CDR2 is SYGVNS in the germline V gene. The CDR3 is 14 residues long. The sequence came from a man in his forties with acute or convalescent COVID-19. The sample comprised peripheral blood. The chain combines TRBV25-1 with TRBJ1-2; TRBD1 matches 8 bases. The CDR3 is CASSDDRGNYGYTF. Written as DNA, the CDR3 is TGTGCCAGCAGTGATGACAGGGGTAACTATGGCTACACCTTC.